This T cell receptor (beta chain) emerged from a study of cytomegalovirus exposure and HLA in healthy donors. Germline CDR1 and CDR2: SSHAT and FNYEAQ (reference sequence). The CDR3 spans 15 residues. The V and J ends lost 6 bases and 6 bases, in that order; junction bases with no gene match: 9. Study-level points and caveats: It was 150 to 200 TCR beta chains that were listed as cytomegalovirus-associated. Some V segments, including TRBV6-2 and TRBV6-3, were excluded as indistinguishable. Segments of the TCR beta V type were, in most cases, productive about 87% or about 30% of the time in an earlier analysis. TCR beta V- and J-gene trimming, according to a later analysis, was linked to a missense DCLRE1C variant.

13 Jbeta primers and 60 Vbeta primers were used for the PCR. Data came from immunoSEQ multiplex PCR; TCRdb stores just in-frame clones and leaves some out. Altogether about 190,000 clones are present, about 81% being singletons, with the ten largest covering approximately 0.8%. As concerns this clone: Its target is not known.

Input material: PBMCs. The receptor was isolated from a young woman in good health and CMV-seronegative. The chain carries TRBV7-7 and TRBJ2-3; 10 bases map to TRBD2. For the CDR3, the DNA is TGTGCCAGCAGTCCAAGCGGGGGGGCATCGGATACGCAGTATTTT. Translating gives CASSPSGGASDTQYF.